The rows below give T cell receptor beta chains drawn from one sample of a study of shared clonotypes between healthy human individuals. Profiled with immunoSEQ multiplex PCR; TCRdb holds only in-frame clones, not every one. Of around 1,900,000 clones listed, around 93% are singletons. The source material was naive CD8+ T cells from PBMCs. All receptors derive from a man between 18 and 29 years old in good health. Some clones in this sample may be carry-over from other donors' samples. Both conserved end residues are part of each CDR3. The order of the fields is clone size, J gene, D gene, V gene, CDR3 DNA, CDR3 protein. A D gene is named only where the DNA matches it firmly. Clone size appears in some rows only: once, few, many, or a class for an expanded clone.

size: few
J: TRBJ1-2
D: -
V: TRBV14
DNA: TGTGCCAGCAGCCTCAACAGGGACAACTATGGCTACACCTTC
CDR3: CASSLNRDNYGYTF

size: -
J: TRBJ1-2
D: -
V: TRBV20-1
DNA: TGCAGTGCACCGGGAAGCTACACCTTC
CDR3: CSAPGSYTF

size: -
J: TRBJ2-5
D: TRBD1
V: TRBV7-9
DNA: TGTGCCAGCAGCTTAGTAGGGGGCGCGGGAGAGACCCAGTACTTC
CDR3: CASSLVGGAGETQYF

size: -
J: TRBJ1-2
D: -
V: TRBV4-2
DNA: TGTGCCAGCAGCCAAGAACACGACAGGCTCTATGGCTACACCTTC
CDR3: CASSQEHDRLYGYTF

size: -
J: TRBJ2-5
D: -
V: TRBV4-3
DNA: TGCGCCAGCAGCCAAGATTTATCCAGGGGAGAGACCCAGTACTTC
CDR3: CASSQDLSRGETQYF

size: -
J: TRBJ1-5
D: -
V: TRBV4-1
DNA: TGCGCCAGCAGCCAAGGGGCAGGGGATCAGCCCCAGCATTTT
CDR3: CASSQGAGDQPQHF

size: -
J: TRBJ2-7
D: -
V: TRBV6-1
DNA: TGTGCCAGCAGTGGGGGTAGGACACGCTCCTACGAGCAGTACTTC
CDR3: CASSGGRTRSYEQYF

size: -
J: TRBJ2-3
D: TRBD1
V: TRBV5-5
DNA: TGTGCCAGCAGCTATAGGACAGGGCTCCTCGATACGCAGTATTTT
CDR3: CASSYRTGLLDTQYF

size: once
J: TRBJ1-1
D: -
V: TRBV11-2
DNA: TGTGCCAGCAGTTACTCCGGGGATTGGAACACTGAAGCTTTCTTT
CDR3: CASSYSGDWNTEAFF

size: -
J: TRBJ2-2
D: -
V: TRBV10-2
DNA: TGCGCCAGCAGTGCCATTAACACCGGGGAGCTGTTTTTT
CDR3: CASSAINTGELFF

size: once
J: TRBJ2-1
D: -
V: TRBV11-2
DNA: TGTGCCAGCAGCTTAGTTCTTGAGCAGTTCTTC
CDR3: CASSLVLEQFF

size: -
J: TRBJ1-3
D: -
V: TRBV28
DNA: TGTGCCAGCAGTACTACATTCCACGGAAACACCATATATTTT
CDR3: CASSTTFHGNTIYF

size: -
J: TRBJ2-1
D: TRBD2
V: TRBV7-9
DNA: TGTGCCAGCAGCGCCGAAACCGTGCTAGCGGGGTCGTATGCGCAGTTCTTC
CDR3: CASSAETVLAGSYAQFF

size: -
J: TRBJ1-1
D: -
V: TRBV4-1
DNA: TGCGCCAGCAGCCTTGAAGGGACGTTAGGGAGTGAAGCTTTCTTT
CDR3: CASSLEGTLGSEAFF

size: -
J: TRBJ2-4
D: -
V: TRBV4-2
DNA: TGTGCCAGCAGCCAAGAAACAGGGGTTAGCGGGCCAAAAAACATTCAGTACTTC
CDR3: CASSQETGVSGPKNIQYF

size: -
J: TRBJ2-1
D: TRBD2
V: TRBV19
DNA: TGTGCCAGTAGTAGAAGCGGGACTAGCGGGAGCTTCTACAATGAGCAGTTCTTC
CDR3: CASSRSGTSGSFYNEQFF

size: once
J: TRBJ2-7
D: -
V: TRBV28
DNA: TGTGCCAGCAGTTTAGGGATAGCACGGGGTAGCTCCTACGAGCAGTACTTC
CDR3: CASSLGIARGSSYEQYF

size: once
J: TRBJ2-2
D: -
V: TRBV4-3
DNA: TGCGCCAGCAGCGCCCCGGCCGCCCAGGAGCTGTTTTTT
CDR3: CASSAPAAQELFF

size: -
J: TRBJ1-4
D: -
V: TRBV19
DNA: TGTGCCAGTAGTCCGGGGACAATTACTAATGAAAAACTGTTTTTT
CDR3: CASSPGTITNEKLFF

size: -
J: TRBJ2-7
D: -
V: TRBV6-4
DNA: TGTGCCAGCAGTGACTCGTTTGGGACGGGGTACGAGCAGTACTTC
CDR3: CASSDSFGTGYEQYF